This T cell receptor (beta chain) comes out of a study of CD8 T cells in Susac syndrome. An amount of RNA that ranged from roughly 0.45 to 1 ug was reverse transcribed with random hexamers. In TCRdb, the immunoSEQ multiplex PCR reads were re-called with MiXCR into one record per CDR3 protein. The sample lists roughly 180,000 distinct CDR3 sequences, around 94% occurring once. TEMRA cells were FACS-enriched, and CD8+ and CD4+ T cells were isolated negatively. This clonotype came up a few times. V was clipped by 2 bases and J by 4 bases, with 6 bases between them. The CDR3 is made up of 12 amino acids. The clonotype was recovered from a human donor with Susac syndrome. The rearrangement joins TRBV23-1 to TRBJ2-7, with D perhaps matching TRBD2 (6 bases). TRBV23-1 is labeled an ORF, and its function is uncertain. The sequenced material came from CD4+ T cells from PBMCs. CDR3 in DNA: TGCGCCAGCAGTCAAGGAGGGTACGAGCAGTACTTC. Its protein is CASSQGGYEQYF.